A single sample is the source of the 27 T cell receptor beta chains below, sequenced in a study of identical twins. TCRdb reprocessed the 5' RACE reads via MiXCR and lists one record per CDR3 protein. The table includes 500,000 to 600,000 distinct CDR3 sequences, roughly a fifth detected once. The data were also submitted as part of a second study, on T cells expressing NK-cell markers.

Specimen: CD4+ T cells sorted from blood. Receptors originate from a woman under 30 in good health.

The chain is built from TRBV9 and TRBJ2-3; TRBD1 agrees at 9 bases. From germline, CDR1 is SGDLS and CDR2 YYNGEE. This CDR3 has 16 residues. V lost 4 bases to trimming and J lost 1 base; unmatched junction nucleotides: 7. Here the CDR3 reads CASSPSRTGGTDTQYF. The CDR3 DNA is TGTGCCAGCAGCCCAAGTCGGACAGGGGGCACAGATACGCAGTATTTT.

This chain connects TRBV6-5 to TRBJ1-2, with unresolved D. This CDR3 has 13 residues. V gave up 2 bases and J gave up 4 bases, with 8 bases separating them. Germline V lookup: CDR1 MNHEY, CDR2 SVGAGI. The chain's CDR3 is CASSYTEIYGYTF. The CDR3 DNA sequence: TGTGCCAGCAGTTACACAGAGATCTATGGCTACACCTTC.

This sequence joins TRBV20-1 and TRBJ1-2; TRBD1 might be the D (6 bases). Germline loops: CDR1 DFQATT, CDR2 SNEGSKA (reference sequence). V shed 1 base and J shed 6 bases, with 18 bases lying between them. The CDR3 length is 15 residues. The CDR3 region has the DNA TGCAGTGCTAGAGTTATGGGGGCAGGGGCTGATGGCTACACCTTC. The encoded protein is CSARVMGAGADGYTF.

The genes are TRBV6-2 or TRBV6-3 and TRBJ2-2; 8 bases agree with TRBD2. Germline CDR1 is MNHEY and CDR2 is SVGEGT. Trimming at V came to 7 bases and at J to 4 bases, leaving 5 bases not matched to a gene. This CDR3 has 14 amino acids. Here the CDR3 reads CASTGGAGTGELFF. The CDR3 nucleotides read TGTGCCAGCACCGGGGGGGCGGGCACCGGGGAGCTGTTTTTT.

This clonotype was found a few times. In DNA, the CDR3 is TGCAGCGTTGAGCAACAGCCTTTCTACGAGCAGTACTTC. Protein sequence: CSVEQQPFYEQYF. V and J are TRBV29-1 and TRBJ2-7; no reliable D call. The germline CDR1 and CDR2 sequences are SQVTM and ANQGSEA. V was clipped by 3 bases and J by 3 bases, with 12 bases between them. CDR3 size: 13 residues.

J is TRBJ1-2 and V is TRBV28; D perhaps matches TRBD1 (6 bases). V lost 6 bases and J lost 0, with 14 bases in between. The CDR3 totals 15 residues. Germline values: CDR1 MDHEN, CDR2 SYDVKM. In DNA, the CDR3 is TGTGCCAGCAGCACCTTAGGACAGTCTAACTATGGCTACACCTTC. Protein product: CASSTLGQSNYGYTF.

This clonotype has only a few counts. The chain has TRBV7-2 and TRBJ2-7; D not resolved. CDR1 SGHTA and CDR2 FQGNSA come from the germline V gene. The CDR3 length is 14 residues. V lost 1 base to trimming and J lost 0 bases, with 7 bases between them. This chain's CDR3 is CASSLELLSYEQYF. As DNA, the CDR3 is TGTGCCAGCAGCTTAGAGCTTCTCTCCTACGAGCAGTACTTC.

This clonotype was counted a few times. The J gene is TRBJ2-1, the V gene TRBV20-1; D is undetermined. The CDR3 is 13 residues long. The germline V and J ends were trimmed by 7 bases and 0 bases, with 10 bases remaining between them. The germline V gene encodes CDR1 DFQATT and CDR2 SNEGSKA (reference sequence). The CDR3, as DNA: TGCAGTGTTCGCTCCTCCTCCTACAATGAGCAGTTCTTC. It yields the protein CSVRSSSYNEQFF.

This clonotype has only a few counts. The V and J genes are TRBV12-3 or TRBV12-4 and TRBJ2-5; perhaps TRBD1 as D (5 bases). Trimming removed 6 bases from V and 1 base from J, with 12 bases in between. CDR3 length equals 14 residues. This CDR3 reads CASRIDSTQETQYF. CDR3 nucleotide sequence: TGTGCCAGCAGGATTGACAGCACCCAAGAGACCCAGTACTTC.

This clonotype was seen ten or more times. J is TRBJ2-1 and V is TRBV29-1; possibly TRBD1 for D (7 bases). V lost 7 bases and J lost 1, with 8 bases in between. The V gene's germline CDR1 is SQVTM and CDR2 ANQGSEA. This CDR3 has 12 amino acids. The DNA of the CDR3 is TGCAGCGCAGGGGGGTCCTACAATGAGCAGTTCTTC. Translated, it gives CSAGGSYNEQFF.

This clonotype was detected only a few times. The chain combines TRBV4-2 with TRBJ1-2; unclear D gene. CDR3 length: 14 amino acids. Trimming took 11 bases from V and 2 from J, leaving 18 bases between them. The germline gives CDR1 LGHNA, CDR2 YNFKEQ. CDR3 nucleotide sequence: TGTGCCGCCGGATCAGTTCAAAGCAACTATGGCTACACCTTC. Residues: CAAGSVQSNYGYTF.

The CDR3 DNA follows: TGTGCCAGCAGGGTCGCCGGAGATACGCAGTATTTT. It yields the protein CASRVAGDTQYF. This chain joins TRBV6-1 and TRBJ2-3; no clear D gene. Germline V gives CDR1 MNHNS, CDR2 SASEGT. The CDR3 runs 12 residues. Trimming took off 6 bases at V and 5 bases at J, with 9 bases between the two ends.

The V call is TRBV20-1, the J call TRBJ2-1; perhaps TRBD2 as D (5 bases). V dropped 3 bases and J dropped 6 bases, with 9 bases sitting between them. The CDR3 has 12 amino acids. Per the germline V gene, CDR1 is DFQATT and CDR2 is SNEGSKA (reference sequence). CDR3 nucleotides: TGCAGTGCTAGGGCACTAGTCAATGAGCAGTTCTTC. Protein product: CSARALVNEQFF.

This clonotype has only a few counts. V gene TRBV6-5 combines with J gene TRBJ2-2; 11 bases are a match to TRBD2. The CDR3 length is 15 residues. J was trimmed by 7 bases and V by 2 bases; bases with no gene match: 3. Germline V gene data show CDR1 as MNHEY and CDR2 as SVGAGI. CDR3 sequence: CASSYIAGGVGELFF. DNA of the CDR3: TGTGCCAGCAGTTACATAGCGGGAGGGGTCGGGGAGCTGTTTTTT.

This clonotype was seen only a few times. The genes are TRBV5-1 and TRBJ2-5; TRBD2 aligns across 8 bases. Unmatched junction bases numbered 2, after V lost 2 bases and J lost 5 bases. Germline V CDR1 and CDR2: SGHRS, YFSETQ. CDR3 length equals 13 residues. CDR3 loop: CASSFPGGETQYF. In DNA, the CDR3 is TGCGCCAGCAGCTTTCCGGGAGGGGAGACCCAGTACTTC. Combining the CDR3 with reference TRBV5-1 and TRBJ2-5 gives the whole variable domain KAGVTQTPRYLIKTRGQQVTLSCSPISGHRSVSWYQQTPGQGLQFLFEYFSETQRNKGNFPGRFSGRQFSNSRSEMNVSTLELGDSALYLCASSFPGGETQYFGPGTRLLVL.

There are many counts of this clonotype. This chain joins TRBV7-8 and TRBJ1-1; D is uncertain. The CDR3 is 15 amino acids. Germline assignment: CDR1 SGHVS and CDR2 FQNEAQ. Trimming cost V 1 base and J 1 base, with 10 bases left between them. This CDR3 is CASSLVDIPNTEAFF. The CDR3 DNA follows: TGTGCCAGCAGCTTAGTTGACATACCGAACACTGAAGCTTTCTTT.

This clonotype was observed many times. The rearrangement links TRBV12-3 or TRBV12-4 to TRBJ1-1; D perhaps matches TRBD1 (6 bases). The CDR3 runs 16 residues. V was cut by 2 bases and J by 1 base, with 14 bases left in between. Here the CDR3 DNA reads TGTGCCAGCAGTTTAATGGGCGGGGGCAGGAACACTGAAGCTTTCTTT. Translated: CASSLMGGGRNTEAFF.

The V and J genes are TRBV5-1 and TRBJ2-5; D possibly matches TRBD1 or TRBD2 (5 bases each). V shed 0 bases and J shed 4 bases, with 19 bases lying between them. Looked up from germline, CDR1 is SGHRS and CDR2 is YFSETQ. This CDR3 spans 17 amino acids. CDR3 region: CASSLVTGTPTGETQYF. CDR3 DNA: TGCGCCAGCAGCTTGGTCACCGGGACCCCGACGGGAGAGACCCAGTACTTC.

A few counts support this clonotype. The chain has TRBV20-1 and TRBJ2-1, with 12 bases identical to TRBD2. V shed 3 bases, J shed 8 bases, and the junction held 5 bases outside the gene matches. The CDR3 is 14 residues long. Germline CDR1 DFQATT, CDR2 SNEGSKA (reference sequence). The CDR3 loop is CSASRLAGAYEQFF. CDR3 in DNA: TGCAGTGCTAGTAGACTAGCGGGAGCTTATGAGCAGTTCTTC.

This clonotype was detected only a few times. The chain couples TRBV20-1 to TRBJ2-3; D possibly corresponds to TRBD2 (7 bases). The CDR3 covers 15 residues. Per germline, CDR1 DFQATT and CDR2 SNEGSKA (reference sequence). Trimming took off 0 bases at V and 3 bases at J, with 13 bases between the two ends. The CDR3 region has the DNA TGCAGTGCTAGAGATGGGGGGGGGGCGACAGATACGCAGTATTTT. Protein product: CSARDGGGATDTQYF.

This clonotype appeared a few times. V gene TRBV20-1 combines with J gene TRBJ2-7; TRBD2 agrees at 7 bases. Unmatched junction bases numbered 5, after V lost 4 bases and J lost 2 bases. The CDR3 runs to 13 residues. Germline lookup yields CDR1 DFQATT and CDR2 SNEGSKA (reference sequence). This CDR3 is CSATPSGTYEQYF. For the CDR3, the DNA is TGCAGTGCTACCCCTAGCGGAACCTACGAGCAGTACTTC.

This sequence joins TRBV30 and TRBJ2-3; D uncertain. This CDR3 spans 15 amino acids. The germline V gene has CDR1 GTSNPN and CDR2 SVGIG (reference sequence). V gave up 2 bases and J gave up 0 bases, with 12 bases separating them. In DNA form, the CDR3 reads TGTGCCTGGAGTACCTACTTGGGTAGCACAGATACGCAGTATTTT. It translates to CAWSTYLGSTDTQYF.

The chain uses TRBV5-1 and TRBJ1-5; D remains unclear. CDR3 length equals 14 residues. Between the trimmed V and J ends, which lost 1 base and 3 bases, there was a span of 8 bases. Germline assignment: CDR1 SGHRS and CDR2 YFSETQ. The CDR3 nucleotides are TGCGCCAGCAGCTTGTGGGGTCCCAATCAGCCCCAGCATTTT. Translation: CASSLWGPNQPQHF.

This clonotype was counted between two and nine times. The V call is TRBV20-1, the J call TRBJ1-2, with no clear D. CDR3 length: 11 residues. Germline assignment: CDR1 DFQATT and CDR2 SNEGSKA (reference sequence). V lost 5 bases and J 2 bases, leaving 6 bases between the germline ends. The CDR3 nucleotides are TGCAGTGCTGTGGGGAACTATGGCTACACCTTC. Protein: CSAVGNYGYTF.

The CDR3 bases are TGTGCCAGCTCACCACTGCAGGGAAAGTACTTC. This sequence encodes CASSPLQGKYF. The rearrangement joins TRBV18 to TRBJ2-7; weak D call: TRBD1 (5 bases). Germline CDR1 and CDR2: KGHSH and LQKENI. This CDR3 is built from 11 residues. Trimming removed 1 base at V and 11 bases at J, with 9 bases between.

This clonotype was detected ten times or more. This chain connects TRBV7-2 to TRBJ2-1; possible D gene TRBD2, 6 bases. Germline CDR1 and CDR2: SGHTA and FQGNSA. The CDR3 totals 15 residues. V lost 1 base, J lost 4 bases, and 11 bases lay in between. The CDR3 DNA reads as TGTGCCAGCAGCTTAGGCCTAGCGTCTTACAATGAGCAGTTCTTC. The encoded protein is CASSLGLASYNEQFF.

There are a few counts of this clonotype. V gene TRBV10-3 combines with J gene TRBJ2-1; D gene unclear. CDR1 and CDR2 (germline): ENHRY, SYGVKD. V was clipped by 4 bases and J by 6 bases, with 10 bases between them. This CDR3 region has 13 residues. CDR3 loop: CAISGGKGNEQFF. The CDR3 nucleotides read TGTGCCATCAGTGGGGGAAAAGGCAATGAGCAGTTCTTC.